This T cell receptor beta chain was captured by sequencing in a study of blood T cells in healthy people across ages. CDR1 and CDR2 from the germline V gene are SGHRS and YFSETQ. V was clipped by 0 bases and J by 5 bases, with 11 bases between them. The CDR3 has 14 residues. The second PCR ran roughly 6 to 11 cycles with a sample-barcoded 5' primer and J-beta primers. TCRdb passed the 5' RACE reads through MiXCR, listing each CDR3 protein once. The table has roughly 800,000 distinct CDR3 sequences, 58% seen once. The source is a man aged 30-40 years in good health. The rearrangement joins TRBV5-1 to TRBJ1-1; D gene ambiguous. Source material: blood. The CDR3 DNA reads as TGCGCCAGCAGCTTGGAGGGAGGAGTGACTGAAGCTTTCTTT. This sequence encodes CASSLEGGVTEAFF.